A single sample gave rise to the 8 T cell receptor beta chains below, sequenced in a study of beta chain features in type 1 diabetes. cDNA synthesis used the whole RNA isolate, giving expressed TCRB sequences. The repertoire was sequenced with immunoSEQ multiplex PCR; TCRdb's copy has only in-frame clones and lacks some. The sample contains roughly 450,000 clones, approximately 15% of which appear only once. Sequencing used naive CD4+ T cells from blood. The receptors derive from a man aged 30 to 39 in good health.

CDR3 loop: CASSPPSISGANVLTF. CDR3 bases: TGTGCCAGCAGCCCCCCCTCAATCTCTGGGGCCAACGTCCTGACTTTC. J is TRBJ2-6 and V is TRBV7-9; D remains unclear. V was cut by 5 bases and J by 0 bases, with 11 bases left in between. There are 16 residues in the CDR3. The germline V gene encodes CDR1 SEHNR and CDR2 FQNEAQ (reference sequence).

This clone was counted a few times. The chain employs TRBV7-2 and TRBJ2-3, with D perhaps TRBD1 (6 bases). Germline V gene lookup returns CDR1 SGHTA and CDR2 FQGNSA. This CDR3 region has 15 residues. V was clipped by 1 base and J by 3 bases, with 11 bases between them. The CDR3 reads CASSLDGGRTDTQYF. The CDR3 DNA reads TGTGCCAGCAGCTTAGATGGGGGCAGGACAGATACGCAGTATTTT.

The rearrangement links TRBV6-5 to TRBJ1-1, with a possible D match to TRBD1 (6 bases). The CDR3 consists of 13 residues. Looked up from germline, CDR1 is MNHEY and CDR2 is SVGAGI. Between the trimmed V and J ends, which lost 5 bases and 1 base, there was a span of 8 bases. The DNA for the CDR3 is TGTGCCAGCAGTACAGGGTGGAACACTGAAGCTTTCTTT. It codes for CASSTGWNTEAFF.

This clone was seen a handful of times. CDR3 amino acids: CASSLAGGYEQYF. The CDR3 region has the DNA TGTGCCAGCAGCTTAGCGGGGGGCTACGAGCAGTACTTC. The V gene is TRBV7-9, the J gene TRBJ2-7; D may be TRBD2 (6 bases). V was pared by 0 bases and J by 3 bases, with 6 bases between. The CDR3 sequence is 13 residues long. CDR1 and CDR2 (germline): SEHNR, FQNEAQ (reference sequence).

This chain joins TRBV11-2 and TRBJ2-3, with no clear D. Germline values: CDR1 SGHAT, CDR2 FQNNGV. The V and J ends lost 5 bases and 4 bases respectively, with 10 bases between them. The CDR3 contains 13 residues. CDR3 nucleotide sequence: TGTGCCAGCAGCAACCTTAGTGCAGATACGCAGTATTTT. Protein: CASSNLSADTQYF.

This clone was detected a few times. V is TRBV30 and J is TRBJ1-5; possible D gene TRBD1, 5 bases. Germline assignment: CDR1 GTSNPN and CDR2 SVGIG (reference sequence). V was clipped by 4 bases and J by 6 bases, with 10 bases between them. The CDR3 runs 12 residues. The chain's CDR3 is CAWTAGGQPQHF. For the CDR3, the DNA is TGTGCCTGGACGGCCGGGGGTCAGCCCCAGCATTTT.

This chain connects TRBV20-1 to TRBJ2-3; no definite D call. Deletions cut 6 bases from V and 6 bases from J, with 10 bases between. CDR1 and CDR2 (germline): DFQATT, SNEGSKA (reference sequence). The CDR3 runs to 11 residues. CDR3 sequence: CSAQIQDTQYF. CDR3 nucleotide sequence: TGCAGTGCCCAGATTCAGGATACGCAGTATTTT.

This clone has more than one count but fewer than ten. The V and J genes are TRBV2 and TRBJ2-3; 7 bases line up with TRBD2. Unmatched junction bases numbered 8, after V lost 4 bases and J lost 4 bases. Germline CDR1 reads SNHLY; CDR2 reads FYNNEI. This CDR3 is built from 15 residues. The CDR3 coding sequence is TGTGCCAGCAGTGCCTGGACTAGGAATGCAGATACGCAGTATTTT. Residues: CASSAWTRNADTQYF.